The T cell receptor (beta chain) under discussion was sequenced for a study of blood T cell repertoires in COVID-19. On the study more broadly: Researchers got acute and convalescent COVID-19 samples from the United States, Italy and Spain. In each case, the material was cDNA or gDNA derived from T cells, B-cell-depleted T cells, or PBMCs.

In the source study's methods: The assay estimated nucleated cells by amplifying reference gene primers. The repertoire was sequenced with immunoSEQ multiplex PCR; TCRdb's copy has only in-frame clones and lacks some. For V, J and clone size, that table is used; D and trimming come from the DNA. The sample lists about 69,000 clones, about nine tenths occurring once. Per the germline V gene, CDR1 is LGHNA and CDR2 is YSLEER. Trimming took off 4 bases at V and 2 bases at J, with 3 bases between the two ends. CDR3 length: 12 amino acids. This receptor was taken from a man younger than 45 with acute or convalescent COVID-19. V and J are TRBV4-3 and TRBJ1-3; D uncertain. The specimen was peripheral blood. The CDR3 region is CASSPAGNTIYF. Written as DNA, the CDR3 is TGCGCCAGCAGCCCAGCTGGAAACACCATATATTTT.